What follows are 5 T cell receptor beta chains derived from one specimen sequenced in a study of tumour-infiltrating T cells in Burkitt lymphoma. TCRdb's table, derived via immunoSEQ multiplex PCR, lists solely in-frame clones and lacks some. The table shows approximately 450 clones, with over 60% occurring only once. The sample was tumor tissue. All receptors come from a human donor with Burkitt lymphoma.

This clone has a handful of counts. In nucleotides, the CDR3 is TGTGCCAGCAGCTTAGACCAGGACTATGGCTACACCTTC. Translating it yields CASSLDQDYGYTF. This chain uses TRBV7-8 with TRBJ1-2; D unclear. Trimming shortened V by 1 base and J by 3 bases, and 6 bases separated the two germline ends. This CDR3 is built from 13 residues. CDR1 SGHVS and CDR2 FQNEAQ come from the germline V gene.

Only a few counts were recorded for this clone. The V gene is TRBV5-6, the J gene TRBJ2-7; no clear D gene. The V end was cut by 1 base, the J end by 5 bases, with 13 bases between. The CDR3 has 14 residues. CDR1 SGHDT and CDR2 YYEEEE come from the germline V gene. DNA of the CDR3: TGTGCCAGCAGCTTGATTAGGCAGCACGACGAGCAGTACTTC. It is translated as CASSLIRQHDEQYF. Full variable domain (outside the CDR3, taken from reference TRBV5-6 and TRBJ2-7): DAGVTQSPTHLIKTRGQQVTLRCSPKSGHDTVSWYQQALGQGPQFIFQYYEEEERQRGNFPDRFSGHQFPNYSSELNVNALLLGDSALYLCASSLIRQHDEQYFGPGTRLTVT.

V and J are TRBV7-9 and TRBJ2-2; a possible D gene is TRBD1 (6 bases). The CDR3 contains 14 residues. V was shortened by 6 bases and J by 3 bases, with 11 bases between the two germline ends. Germline V gene lookup returns CDR1 SEHNR and CDR2 FQNEAQ (reference sequence). This CDR3 reads CASRSGQYTGELFF. Here the CDR3 DNA reads TGTGCCAGCAGGAGCGGACAGTACACCGGGGAGCTGTTTTTT.

The V call is TRBV7-2, the J call TRBJ2-7; the D gene is possibly TRBD2 (5 bases). The V end lost 4 bases, the J end lost 0 bases, and 10 bases lay between the germline ends. Germline V CDR1 and CDR2: SGHTA, FQGNSA. This CDR3 is 14 amino acids long. This CDR3 reads CASSSDSYSYEQYF. Written as DNA, the CDR3 is TGTGCCAGCAGCTCGGACTCTTACTCCTACGAGCAGTACTTC.

V is TRBV19 and J is TRBJ2-7; 7 positions agree with TRBD2. The CDR3 has 15 amino acids. V gave up 5 bases and J gave up 3 bases; unmatched junction bases: 10. CDR1 is LNHDA and CDR2 is SQIVND in the germline V gene (reference sequence). CDR3 nucleotides: TGTGCCAGTAGTTCAAAAGAGCGGGGCGTCTACGAGCAGTACTTC. Translated, it gives CASSSKERGVYEQYF.